These T cell receptor beta chains were read from a single sample in a study of T-cell reconstitution after alpha-beta-depleted transplantation in children. TCRdb reanalysed the PCR reads using MiXCR and keeps one entry per CDR3 protein. Counted here are 350,000 to 450,000 distinct CDR3 sequences, about a fifth occurring once; the ten biggest clones make up about 3.8%. The sample consisted of PBMCs from the stem cell graft donor, taken from the stem cell graft. The receptors shown here come from a human donor who donated a stem cell graft to a child with acute myeloid leukemia. The CDR3 runs from the conserved cysteine through the conserved F or W. The D gene is left open where the match is weak. The size field is filled for only some rows; it gives once, few, many or a size class.

d_call	j_call	clone_size	v_call	cdr3_nt	cdr3_aa
TRBD2	TRBJ2-7	NA	TRBV4-1	TGCGCCAGCAGCCAAGATGTCCTAGCGGGAGTAAACGAGCAGTACTTC	CASSQDVLAGVNEQYF
NA	TRBJ2-2	few	TRBV6-5	TGTGCCAGCAGTTCCACCGTCGGGGAGCTGTTTTTT	CASSSTVGELFF
NA	TRBJ1-5	few	TRBV7-6	TGTGCCAGCAGCTTAGCGGGGCCTTCTCCCTTTAGACAGCCCCAGCATTTT	CASSLAGPSPFRQPQHF
TRBD2	TRBJ2-1	few	TRBV29-1	TGCAGCGTTGAACTGGGACTAGCGCATTACAATGAGCAGTTCTTC	CSVELGLAHYNEQFF
NA	TRBJ2-1	NA	TRBV15	TGTGCCACCAGCAGAGACCCAGCGGGCACTTACAATGAGCAGTTCTTC	CATSRDPAGTYNEQFF
NA	TRBJ2-7	many	TRBV29-1	TGCAGCGTCCGTCTAGCGGACAGGGCTATATACGAGCAGTACTTC	CSVRLADRAIYEQYF
NA	TRBJ2-2	NA	TRBV7-9	TGTGCCAGCAAAAAGGGAGAAGGCGGGGAGCTGTTTTTT	CASKKGEGGELFF
TRBD1	TRBJ2-3	many	TRBV29-1	TGCAGCGTTCGGGACAGGGTTACAGATACGCAGTATTTT	CSVRDRVTDTQYF
TRBD2	TRBJ2-7	NA	TRBV5-1	TGCGCCAGCAGCTTGGTGCCGGGACTAGCGACCTACGAGCAGTACTTC	CASSLVPGLATYEQYF
TRBD2	TRBJ2-1	NA	TRBV3-1	TGTGCCAGCAGCCCTCAAGCGGGAGGGAATCATGAGCAGTTCTTC	CASSPQAGGNHEQFF
NA	TRBJ2-1	many	TRBV20-1	TGCAGTGCAGATACTCGAGGAGGTGAGCAGTTCTTC	CSADTRGGEQFF
NA	TRBJ2-1	NA	TRBV7-2	TGTGCCAGCAGCTTAGAGTACTCACTAGCCTACAATGAGCAGTTCTTC	CASSLEYSLAYNEQFF
NA	TRBJ2-5	NA	TRBV10-3	TGTGCCATCAGTGAGTCGGCAGGGGACGGGGAGACCCAGTACTTC	CAISESAGDGETQYF
NA	TRBJ1-1	few	TRBV19	TGTGCCAGCAGTATTGGACAGATGAACACTGAAGCTTTCTTT	CASSIGQMNTEAFF
NA	TRBJ2-2	few	TRBV5-1	TGCGCCAGCAAAAGACAGAACACCGGGGAGCTGTTTTTT	CASKRQNTGELFF
TRBD2	TRBJ2-7	NA	TRBV20-1	TGCAGTGCTAGGGAGAGCGGGATTTACGAGCAGTACTTC	CSARESGIYEQYF
TRBD2	TRBJ2-1	many	TRBV6-1	TGTGCCAGCAGTAAAGCGGGAAGCTACAATGAGCAGTTCTTC	CASSKAGSYNEQFF
NA	TRBJ2-3	NA	TRBV7-3	TGTGCCAGCAGCTTATGGGGTCCAGACACAGATACGCAGTATTTT	CASSLWGPDTDTQYF
NA	TRBJ2-7	few	TRBV12-3/TRBV12-4	TGTGCCAGCAGTTTAAGGGAAGGCAGGAGGTCCGAGCAGTACTTC	CASSLREGRRSEQYF
NA	TRBJ2-5	many	TRBV20-1	TGCAGTGCACCCCTCGGGACCCAGTACTTC	CSAPLGTQYF
NA	TRBJ2-7	many	TRBV29-1	TGCAGCGTTGTAACCCCGGGCCGTTACGAGCAGTACTTC	CSVVTPGRYEQYF
TRBD1	TRBJ2-7	NA	TRBV20-1	TGCAGTGCTAGACCGGGACAGAGGTACGAGCAGTACTTC	CSARPGQRYEQYF
TRBD2	TRBJ2-1	once	TRBV20-1	TGCAGTGCTAGAGCGGGGACTAGCGGGAGTAATGAGCAGTTCTTC	CSARAGTSGSNEQFF
TRBD1	TRBJ2-7	NA	TRBV5-1	TGCGCCAGCAGCGCGACAGGGGCCCACGAGCAGTACTTC	CASSATGAHEQYF
TRBD2	TRBJ2-3	few	TRBV7-2	TGTGCCAGCAGCGTCTACCCCCCGGCGGGAGTAAGGGATACGCAGTATTTT	CASSVYPPAGVRDTQYF
NA	TRBJ2-7	many	TRBV6-5	TGTGCCAGCAGTTACGACCTAGAGAGGTCCTACGAGCAGTACTTC	CASSYDLERSYEQYF
TRBD1	TRBJ1-5	NA	TRBV6-1	TGTGCCAGCAGCCAACGGACAGGCTTTAGCAATCAGCCCCAGCATTTT	CASSQRTGFSNQPQHF
TRBD2	TRBJ2-1	NA	TRBV11-3	TGTGCCAGCAGCCCCGCTCTAGCGGGACCTTACAATGAGCAGTTCTTC	CASSPALAGPYNEQFF
TRBD2	TRBJ2-7	NA	TRBV2	TGTGCCAGCAGCGATGGACTAGCGGTTTACGAGCAGTACTTC	CASSDGLAVYEQYF
NA	TRBJ2-7	NA	TRBV7-6	TGTGCCAGCAGCTTAGCGACAGGACCACTCTACGAGCAGTACTTC	CASSLATGPLYEQYF
TRBD2	TRBJ2-1	NA	TRBV12-3/TRBV12-4	TGTGCCAGCAGTTTATTTCGCGGGAGGGTCAATGAGCAGTTCTTC	CASSLFRGRVNEQFF
NA	TRBJ1-4	NA	TRBV27	TGTGCCAGCGGACGGGTTGGGGCAACTAATGAAAAACTGTTTTTT	CASGRVGATNEKLFF
NA	TRBJ1-5	once	TRBV28	TGTGCCAGCAGTTCCCTAAGACAGGTACTTCAGCCCCAGCATTTT	CASSSLRQVLQPQHF
TRBD2	TRBJ2-7	few	TRBV6-5	TGTGCCAGCAGTTACTCAGGGCTAGCGGGATCTACTCGGGGGGAGCAGTACTTC	CASSYSGLAGSTRGEQYF
TRBD2	TRBJ2-3	NA	TRBV7-9	TGTGCCAGCAGCTTACAGAGTAGCGGGAGCCTGGATACGCAGTATTTT	CASSLQSSGSLDTQYF
NA	TRBJ1-4	NA	TRBV5-6	TGTGCCAGCAGCTCCGGACCGGGAGGGGAAAAACTGTTTTTT	CASSSGPGGEKLFF
TRBD2	TRBJ2-1	few	TRBV4-3	TGCGCCAGCAGCCCGGGACTAGCGGGACAGGCTGAGCAGTTCTTC	CASSPGLAGQAEQFF
TRBD2	TRBJ2-5	NA	TRBV12-3/TRBV12-4	TGTGCCAGCAGTGCCCTTACTAGCGGGGATGTTAGAGAGACCCAGTACTTC	CASSALTSGDVRETQYF
TRBD1	TRBJ2-7	NA	TRBV3-1	TGTGCCAGCAGCCTTGGGGACAGGGGGCCCTACGAGCAGTACTTC	CASSLGDRGPYEQYF
NA	TRBJ2-3	NA	TRBV4-3	TGCGCCAGCAGCCAAGTAGTACAGGTTGGCACAGATACGCAGTATTTT	CASSQVVQVGTDTQYF
NA	TRBJ2-3	NA	TRBV25-1	TGTGCCAGCAGTGGAGGAGGGAGTGCAGATACGCAGTATTTT	CASSGGGSADTQYF
NA	TRBJ2-2	NA	TRBV20-1	TGCAGTGCTAGGTTACAGCCCGGGGAGCTGTTTTTT	CSARLQPGELFF
NA	TRBJ2-7	NA	TRBV7-6	TGTGCCAGCAGCTTCCCCGGAGGAGAGCAGTACTTC	CASSFPGGEQYF
NA	TRBJ2-3	few	TRBV7-8	TGTGCCAGCAGCTTAGACGTCGGGGGCCACCATACGCAGTATTTT	CASSLDVGGHHTQYF
NA	TRBJ2-5	many	TRBV12-3/TRBV12-4	TGTGCCAGCAGTTTCTCCGTCCAAGAGACCCAGTACTTC	CASSFSVQETQYF
TRBD2	TRBJ2-7	NA	TRBV4-1	TGCGCCAGCAGCTTTAATAGCGGGGGCCTCTACGAGCAGTACTTC	CASSFNSGGLYEQYF
NA	TRBJ2-1	few	TRBV4-2	TGTGCCAGCAGCCAAGTTGCGGGGGCGGGAGCTGGGTCCGATGAGCAGTTCTTC	CASSQVAGAGAGSDEQFF
NA	TRBJ1-3	NA	TRBV12-3/TRBV12-4	TGTGCCACCTGGTACGGGAGCTCTGGAAACACCATATATTTT	CATWYGSSGNTIYF
TRBD1	TRBJ2-4	few	TRBV5-1	TGCGCCAGCAGCGGGACAGGGTGGACCAAAAACATTCAGTACTTC	CASSGTGWTKNIQYF
NA	TRBJ1-5	NA	TRBV2	TGTGCCAGCACCCCCGGGTGGCAGCCCCAGCATTTT	CASTPGWQPQHF
TRBD1	TRBJ2-7	few	TRBV7-9	TGTGCCAGCAGCTTAGGGACAGGGATCTACGAGCAGTACTTC	CASSLGTGIYEQYF
NA	TRBJ2-5	many	TRBV20-1	TGCAGTGCTAGAGATCTTGGGAGCGCCCAAGAGACCCAGTACTTC	CSARDLGSAQETQYF
NA	TRBJ2-3	few	TRBV20-1	TGCAGTGCTAGTCTGGCGGCTACCACAGATACGCAGTATTTT	CSASLAATTDTQYF